Sequencing of this T cell receptor (beta chain) was carried out in a study of T-cell memory formation after mild COVID-19. Study-level information: In these data, TCR clusters were largely donor specific. Points from the study as a whole: Contracting CD4+ clones sat mainly in CM and EM; CD8+ in EMRA. A second wave expanding day 15 to 37 was CD4+-biased; contracting clones were balanced.

This clonotype was found a few times. What it recognizes is unknown. Sample barcodes and UMIs were carried by the TCR alpha and TCR beta cDNA libraries that 5'RACE generated with constant-segment primers. TCRdb redid the calling of the 5' RACE reads with MiXCR, one entry per CDR3 protein. The sample carries under 300,000 distinct CDR3 sequences, more than 15% recorded once. The CDR3 contains 12 residues. Germline loops: CDR1 SGHRS, CDR2 YFSETQ. The V and J ends lost 5 bases and 4 bases respectively, with 10 bases between them. The sequence was collected from a man aged 18 to 29 who had mild COVID-19 (a few samples of this study predate the infection). Cell type and time point are not known. This rearrangement joins TRBV5-1 to TRBJ2-7; D remains ambiguous. The sample taken for sequencing was PBMCs or a T cell subset sorted from them (not recorded which). The CDR3 nucleotides are TGCGCCAGCAGTGGGAACACATACGAGCAGTACTTC. Amino acids: CASSGNTYEQYF.